This T cell receptor (beta chain) was identified in a study of blood T cell repertoires in COVID-19. Study information: The origin of the acute and convalescent COVID-19 samples was the United States, Italy and Spain. Sample material is recorded as cDNA or gDNA derived from T cells, B-cell-depleted T cells, or PBMCs.

Using immunoSEQ multiplex PCR, the repertoire was profiled, and TCRdb retains in-frame clones only, with some absent. The sample records 100,000 to 150,000 clones, about 85% being singletons. Sequencing used peripheral blood. The origin of this receptor is an elderly woman with acute or convalescent COVID-19.

CDR3 sequence reads: CASSTSGGAVDTQYF. CDR3 DNA sequence: TGCGCCAGCAGCACCAGCGGGGGGGCTGTAGATACGCAGTATTTT. The chain is built from TRBV5-1 and TRBJ2-3, with TRBD2 matching 10 bases. V lost 4 bases and J lost 5; bases outside the gene matches: 7. Germline values: CDR1 SGHRS, CDR2 YFSETQ. This CDR3 has 15 amino acids.